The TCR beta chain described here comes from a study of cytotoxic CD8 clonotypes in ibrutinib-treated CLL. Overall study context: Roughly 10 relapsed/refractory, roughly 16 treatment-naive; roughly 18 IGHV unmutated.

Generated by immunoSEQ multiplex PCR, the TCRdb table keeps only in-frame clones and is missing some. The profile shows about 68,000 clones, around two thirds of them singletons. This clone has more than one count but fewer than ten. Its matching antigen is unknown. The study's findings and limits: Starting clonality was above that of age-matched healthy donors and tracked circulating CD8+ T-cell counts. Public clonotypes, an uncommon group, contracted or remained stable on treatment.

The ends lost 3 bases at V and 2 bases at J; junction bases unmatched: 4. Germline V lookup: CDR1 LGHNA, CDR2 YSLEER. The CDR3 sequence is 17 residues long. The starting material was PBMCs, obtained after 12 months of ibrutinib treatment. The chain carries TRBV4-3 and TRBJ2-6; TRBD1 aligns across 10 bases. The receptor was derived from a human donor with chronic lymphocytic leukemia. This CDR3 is CASSQEGQGTGANVLTF. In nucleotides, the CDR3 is TGCGCCAGCAGCCAGGAGGGACAGGGGACTGGGGCCAACGTCCTGACTTTC.